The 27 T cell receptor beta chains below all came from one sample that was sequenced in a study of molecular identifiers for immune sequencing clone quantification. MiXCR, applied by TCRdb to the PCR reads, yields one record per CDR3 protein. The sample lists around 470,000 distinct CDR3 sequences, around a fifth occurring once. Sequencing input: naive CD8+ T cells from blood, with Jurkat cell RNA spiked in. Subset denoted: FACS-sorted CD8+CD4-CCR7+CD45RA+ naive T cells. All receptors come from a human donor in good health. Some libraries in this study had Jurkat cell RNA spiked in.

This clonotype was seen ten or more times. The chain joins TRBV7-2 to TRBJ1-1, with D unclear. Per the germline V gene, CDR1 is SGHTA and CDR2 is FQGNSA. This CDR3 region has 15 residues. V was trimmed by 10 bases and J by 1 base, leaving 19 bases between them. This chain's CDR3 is CATRSDPGGNTEAFF. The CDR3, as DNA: TGTGCCACCAGATCGGATCCGGGAGGGAACACTGAAGCTTTCTTT.

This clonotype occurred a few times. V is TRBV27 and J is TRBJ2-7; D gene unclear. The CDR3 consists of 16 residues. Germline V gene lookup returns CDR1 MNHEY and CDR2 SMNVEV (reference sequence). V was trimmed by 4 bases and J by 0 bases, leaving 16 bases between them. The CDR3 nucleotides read TGTGCCAGCAGTTCTCGTGGCGGTGTGCTCTCCTACGAGCAGTACTTC. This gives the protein CASSSRGGVLSYEQYF.

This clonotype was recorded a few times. For the CDR3, the DNA is TGCAGCGTGGAACCACAGGGTAACTCCTACAATGAGCAGTTCTTC. Its translation is CSVEPQGNSYNEQFF. The chain uses TRBV29-1 and TRBJ2-1, with a possible D match to TRBD1 (6 bases). CDR3 length equals 15 residues. Germline values: CDR1 SQVTM, CDR2 ANQGSEA. The germline V and J ends were trimmed by 6 bases and 0 bases, with 15 bases remaining between them.

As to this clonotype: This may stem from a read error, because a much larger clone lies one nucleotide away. The CDR3 loop is CASSVELTGYTF. The CDR3 bases are TGTGCCAGCAGCGTAGAACTGACTGGCTACACCTTC. The chain combines TRBV9 with TRBJ1-2, with no clear D. This CDR3 comprises 12 residues. Trimming pared 0 bases from V and 7 bases from J, leaving 7 bases between. Germline V gene sequence: CDR1 SGDLS, CDR2 YYNGEE. The variable domain in full, with the rest retrieved from reference TRBV9 and TRBJ1-2, is DSGVTQTPKHLITATGQRVTLRCSPRSGDLSVYWYQQSLDQGLQFLIQYYNGEERAKGNILERFSAQQFPDLHSELNLSSLELGDSALYFCASSVELTGYTFGSGTRLTVV.

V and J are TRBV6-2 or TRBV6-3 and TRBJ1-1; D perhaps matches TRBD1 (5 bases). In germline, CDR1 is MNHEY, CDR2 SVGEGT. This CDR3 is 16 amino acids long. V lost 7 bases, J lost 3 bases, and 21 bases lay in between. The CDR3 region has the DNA TGTGCCAGCAAACCCCACCGGGGCGCGGGGGACACTGAAGCTTTCTTT. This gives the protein CASKPHRGAGDTEAFF.

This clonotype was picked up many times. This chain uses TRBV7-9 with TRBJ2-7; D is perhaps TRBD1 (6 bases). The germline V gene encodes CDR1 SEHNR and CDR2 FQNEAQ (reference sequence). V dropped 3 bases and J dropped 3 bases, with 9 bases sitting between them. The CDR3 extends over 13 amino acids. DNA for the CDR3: TGTGCCAGCAGCTTTTCAGGGGACTACGAGCAGTACTTC. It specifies CASSFSGDYEQYF.

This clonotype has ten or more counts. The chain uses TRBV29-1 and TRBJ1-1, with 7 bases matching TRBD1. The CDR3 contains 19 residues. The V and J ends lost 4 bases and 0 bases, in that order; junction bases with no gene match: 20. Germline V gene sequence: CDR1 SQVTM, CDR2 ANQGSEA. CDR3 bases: TGCAGCGTTGGCCCAGGTGGGACAGAGCCCGTTCTCTTGAACACTGAAGCTTTCTTT. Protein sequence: CSVGPGGTEPVLLNTEAFF.

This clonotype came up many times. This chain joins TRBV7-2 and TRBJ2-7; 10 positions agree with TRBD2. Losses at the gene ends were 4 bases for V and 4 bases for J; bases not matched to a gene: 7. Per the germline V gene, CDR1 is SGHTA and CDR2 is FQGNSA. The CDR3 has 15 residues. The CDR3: CASSWLAGVGYEQYF. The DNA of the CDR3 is TGTGCCAGCAGCTGGCTAGCGGGGGTTGGGTACGAGCAGTACTTC.

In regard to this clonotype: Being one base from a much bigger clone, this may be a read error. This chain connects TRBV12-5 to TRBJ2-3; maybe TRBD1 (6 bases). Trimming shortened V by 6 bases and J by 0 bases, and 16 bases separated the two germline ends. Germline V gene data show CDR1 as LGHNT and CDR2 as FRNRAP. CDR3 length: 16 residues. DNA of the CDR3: TGTGCTAGTGGCAGGACAGAAACCCCTAGCACAGATACGCAGTATTTT. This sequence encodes CASGRTETPSTDTQYF.

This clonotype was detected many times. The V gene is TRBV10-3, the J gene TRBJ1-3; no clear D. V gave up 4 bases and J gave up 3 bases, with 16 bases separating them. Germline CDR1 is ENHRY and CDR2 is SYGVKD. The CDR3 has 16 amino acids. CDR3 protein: CAISGSEGALGNTIYF. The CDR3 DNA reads TGTGCCATCAGTGGCTCCGAGGGCGCGCTTGGAAACACCATATATTTT.

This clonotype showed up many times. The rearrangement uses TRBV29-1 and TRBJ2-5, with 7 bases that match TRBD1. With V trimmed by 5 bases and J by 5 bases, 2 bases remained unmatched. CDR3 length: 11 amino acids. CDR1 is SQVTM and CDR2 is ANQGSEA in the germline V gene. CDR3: CSVRGPETQYF. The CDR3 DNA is TGCAGCGTTAGGGGGCCGGAGACCCAGTACTTC.

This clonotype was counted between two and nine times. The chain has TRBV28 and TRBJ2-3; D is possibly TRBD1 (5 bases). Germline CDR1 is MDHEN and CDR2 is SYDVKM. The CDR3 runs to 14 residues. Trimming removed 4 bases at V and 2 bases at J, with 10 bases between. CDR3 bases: TGTGCCAGCAGTTCGGACATTAACACAGATACGCAGTATTTT. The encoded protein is CASSSDINTDTQYF.

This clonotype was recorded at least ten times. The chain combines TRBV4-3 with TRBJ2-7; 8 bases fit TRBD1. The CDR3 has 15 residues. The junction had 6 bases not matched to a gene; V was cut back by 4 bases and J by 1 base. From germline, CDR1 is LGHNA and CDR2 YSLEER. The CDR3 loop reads CASSPRRDRSYEQYF. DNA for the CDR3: TGCGCCAGCAGCCCAAGAAGGGACAGGTCCTACGAGCAGTACTTC.

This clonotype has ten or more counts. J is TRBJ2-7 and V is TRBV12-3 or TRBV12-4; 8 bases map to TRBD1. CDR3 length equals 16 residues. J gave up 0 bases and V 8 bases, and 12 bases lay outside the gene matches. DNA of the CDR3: TGTGCCAGCTCTCCTTCCCGGGACAGGAGCTCCTACGAGCAGTACTTC. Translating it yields CASSPSRDRSSYEQYF.

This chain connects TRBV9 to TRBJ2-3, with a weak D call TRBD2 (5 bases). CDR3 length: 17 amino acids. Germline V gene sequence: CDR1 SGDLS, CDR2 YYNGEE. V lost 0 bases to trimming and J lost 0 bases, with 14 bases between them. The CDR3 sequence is CASSVERDTLSTDTQYF. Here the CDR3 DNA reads TGTGCCAGCAGCGTAGAGAGGGATACGCTTAGCACAGATACGCAGTATTTT.

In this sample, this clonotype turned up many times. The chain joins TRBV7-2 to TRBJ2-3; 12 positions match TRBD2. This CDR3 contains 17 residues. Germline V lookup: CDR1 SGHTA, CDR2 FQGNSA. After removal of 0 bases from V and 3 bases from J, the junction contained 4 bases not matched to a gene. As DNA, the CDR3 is TGTGCCAGCAGCTTAGCGAGGACTAGCGGGAAGACAGATACGCAGTATTTT. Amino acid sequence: CASSLARTSGKTDTQYF.

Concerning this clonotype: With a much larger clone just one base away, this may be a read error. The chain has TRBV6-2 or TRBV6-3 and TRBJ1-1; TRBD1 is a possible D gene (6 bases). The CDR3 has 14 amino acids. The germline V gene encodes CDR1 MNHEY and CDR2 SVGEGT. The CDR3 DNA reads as TGTGCCAGCACTTCAAGGGGGTTGTGGACTGGAGCTTTCTTT. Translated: CASTSRGLWTGAFF.

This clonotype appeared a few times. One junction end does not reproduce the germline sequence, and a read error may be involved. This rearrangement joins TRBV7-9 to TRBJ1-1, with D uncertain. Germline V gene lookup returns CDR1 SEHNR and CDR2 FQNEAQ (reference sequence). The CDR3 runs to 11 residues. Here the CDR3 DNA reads TGTGCCGGCAGCGCTAACACTGAAGCTTTCTTT. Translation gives CAGSANTEAFF.

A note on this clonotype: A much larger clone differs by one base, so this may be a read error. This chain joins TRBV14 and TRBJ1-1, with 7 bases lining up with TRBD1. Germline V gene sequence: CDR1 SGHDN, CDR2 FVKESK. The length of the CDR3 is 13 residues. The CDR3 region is CANSPQGWLEAFF. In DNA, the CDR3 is TGTGCCAACAGCCCACAGGGGTGGCTTGAAGCTTTCTTT.

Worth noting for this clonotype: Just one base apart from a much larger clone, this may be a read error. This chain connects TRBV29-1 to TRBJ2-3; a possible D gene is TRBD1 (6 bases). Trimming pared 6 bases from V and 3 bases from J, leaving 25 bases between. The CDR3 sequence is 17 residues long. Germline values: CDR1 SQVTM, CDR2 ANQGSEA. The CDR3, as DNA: TGCAGCGTGGTAACCGAAACAGGGAATTTTATGACAGATACGCAGTATTTT. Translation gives CSVVTETGNFMTDTQYF.

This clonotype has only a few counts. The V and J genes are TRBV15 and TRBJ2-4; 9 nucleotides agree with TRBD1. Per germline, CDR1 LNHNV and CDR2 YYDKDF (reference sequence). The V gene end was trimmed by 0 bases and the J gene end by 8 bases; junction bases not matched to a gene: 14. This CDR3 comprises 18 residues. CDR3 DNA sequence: TGTGCCACCAGCAGAGATACCGGGACAGGGTATGATTTAGACATTCAGTACTTC. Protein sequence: CATSRDTGTGYDLDIQYF.

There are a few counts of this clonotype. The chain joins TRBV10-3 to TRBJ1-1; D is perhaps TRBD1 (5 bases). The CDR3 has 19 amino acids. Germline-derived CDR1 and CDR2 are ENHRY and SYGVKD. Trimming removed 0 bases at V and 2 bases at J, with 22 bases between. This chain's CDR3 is CAISESWGRGVPSNTEAFF. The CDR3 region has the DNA TGTGCCATCAGTGAGTCTTGGGGACGTGGGGTCCCGTCCAACACTGAAGCTTTCTTT.

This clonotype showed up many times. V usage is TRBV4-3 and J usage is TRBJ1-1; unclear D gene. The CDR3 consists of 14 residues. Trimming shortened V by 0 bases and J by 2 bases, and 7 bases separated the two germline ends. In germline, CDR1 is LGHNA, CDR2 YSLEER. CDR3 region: CASSQDGVNTEAFF. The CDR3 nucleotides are TGCGCCAGCAGCCAAGATGGGGTTAACACTGAAGCTTTCTTT.

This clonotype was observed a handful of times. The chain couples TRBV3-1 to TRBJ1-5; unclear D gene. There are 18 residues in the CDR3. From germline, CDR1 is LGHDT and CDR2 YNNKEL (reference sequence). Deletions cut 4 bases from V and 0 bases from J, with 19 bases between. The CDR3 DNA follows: TGTGCCAGCAGCCCCTCACTTCCCGGATTTAATAGCAATCAGCCCCAGCATTTT. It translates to CASSPSLPGFNSNQPQHF.

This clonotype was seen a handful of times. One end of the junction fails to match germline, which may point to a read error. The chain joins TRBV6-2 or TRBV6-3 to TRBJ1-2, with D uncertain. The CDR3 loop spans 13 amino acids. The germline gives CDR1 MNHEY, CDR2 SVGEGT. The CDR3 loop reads CASTYGSFYGYTF. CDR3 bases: TGTGCCAGCACTTACGGTTCGTTCTATGGCTACACCTTC.

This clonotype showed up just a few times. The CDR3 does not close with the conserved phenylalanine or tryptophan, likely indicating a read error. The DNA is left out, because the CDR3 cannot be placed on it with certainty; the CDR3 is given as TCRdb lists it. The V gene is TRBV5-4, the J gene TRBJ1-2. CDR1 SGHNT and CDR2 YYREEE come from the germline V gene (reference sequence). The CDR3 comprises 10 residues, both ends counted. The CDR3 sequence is CASSLGHPMA.

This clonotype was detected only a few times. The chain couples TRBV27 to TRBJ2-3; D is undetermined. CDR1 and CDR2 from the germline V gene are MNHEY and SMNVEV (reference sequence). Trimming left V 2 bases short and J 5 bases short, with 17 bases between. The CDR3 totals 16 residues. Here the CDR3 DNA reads TGTGCCAGCAGTTTAGGGGTTGCCCCGACCCGAGATACGCAGTATTTT. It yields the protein CASSLGVAPTRDTQYF.